These T cell receptor beta chains were read from a single sample in a study of blood T cell repertoires in COVID-19. The table came from immunoSEQ multiplex PCR; TCRdb's copy has only in-frame clones and leaves some out. Among around 330,000 clones listed, around nine tenths were seen once. The specimen was peripheral blood. These TCRs come from a woman in her 50s with active or convalescent COVID-19. Both conserved end residues are part of each CDR3. D genes are given only for firm matches. Clone size appears in some rows only: once, few, many, or a class for an expanded clone.

abundance	d_gene	j_gene	v_gene	CDR3nt	CDR3aa
-	TRBD1	TRBJ1-2	TRBV6-6	TGTGCCAGCAGTTACTCCGACAGGGTTGGTGGCTACACCTTC	CASSYSDRVGGYTF
-	-	TRBJ2-2	TRBV5-1	TGCGCCAGCAGAGGGACTCGAGACACCGGGGAGCTGTTTTTT	CASRGTRDTGELFF
few	TRBD2	TRBJ2-5	TRBV7-2	TGTGCCAGCAGCTTAAGGGGACTAGCTAGTGACCAAGAGACCCAGTACTTC	CASSLRGLASDQETQYF
-	TRBD2	TRBJ2-1	TRBV7-3	TGTGCCAGCAGCCCCTGGGACGGGGGGTGGGAGGAGCAGTTCTTC	CASSPWDGGWEEQFF
-	-	TRBJ2-4	TRBV27	TGTGCCAGCAGTTTAACCAGGATAGCCAAAAACATTCAGTACTTC	CASSLTRIAKNIQYF
-	TRBD2	TRBJ2-7	TRBV4-2	TGTGCCAGCAGCCAAGGGGGGGCTAGCGGGGGTTACGAGCAGTACTTC	CASSQGGASGGYEQYF
once	-	TRBJ1-3	TRBV5-1	TGCGCCAGCAGCTCCACAGGGTTTAGCAACACCATATATTTT	CASSSTGFSNTIYF
-	-	TRBJ1-3	TRBV6-5	TGTGCCAGCAGGCAACGGGGGGCATCGGGAAACACCATATATTTT	CASRQRGASGNTIYF
-	TRBD2	TRBJ2-1	TRBV28	TGTGCCAGCAGCCTACTAGCGGGAGACAATGAGCAGTTCTTC	CASSLLAGDNEQFF
-	-	TRBJ2-1	TRBV6-1	TGTGCCAGCAGTGACCCCCTCACGAGTATCGGTGAGCAGTTCTTC	CASSDPLTSIGEQFF
-	TRBD1	TRBJ1-1	TRBV12-3/TRBV12-4	TGTGCCAGCAGTTCACAGGGGCGAGCTTTCTTT	CASSSQGRAFF
-	-	TRBJ2-7	TRBV2	TGTGCCAGCCGTGGAGGGCAAACCTCCTACGAGCAGTACTTC	CASRGGQTSYEQYF
-	-	TRBJ2-6	TRBV19	TGTGCCAGTAGATCTCTCGGGGCCAACGTCCTGACTTTC	CASRSLGANVLTF
-	TRBD1	TRBJ2-7	TRBV6-6	TGTGCCAGCACGTGGGCAGGGGGCTTGAACGAGCAGTACTTC	CASTWAGGLNEQYF
-	-	TRBJ2-7	TRBV6-5	TGTGCCAGCAGTTTCATAACGGGGGGCTTCTACGAGCAGTACTTC	CASSFITGGFYEQYF
-	TRBD1	TRBJ2-2	TRBV24-1	TGTGCCACCAGTAGACAGGGGGCGGCCGGGGAGCTGTTTTTT	CATSRQGAAGELFF
-	TRBD2	TRBJ2-1	TRBV5-1	TGCGCCAGCAGCTCGGGGACTAGCGGGTACAATGAGCAGTTCTTC	CASSSGTSGYNEQFF
-	TRBD1	TRBJ1-1	TRBV7-2	TGTGCCAGCAGCTTAGGGGTTCCCGGGACAGCTAACATGAACACTGAAGCTTTCTTT	CASSLGVPGTANMNTEAFF
-	-	TRBJ2-2	TRBV27	TGTGCCAGCAGCTCGAACACCGGGGAGCTGTTTTTT	CASSSNTGELFF
-	-	TRBJ1-6	TRBV7-2	TGTGCCAGCAGCTTAGGGGCAGGGAAGGCTAATTCACCCCTCCACTTT	CASSLGAGKANSPLHF
-	TRBD1	TRBJ1-1	TRBV4-1	TGCGCCAGCAGCCACTACCCGGGACAGGGGAACACTGAAGCTTTCTTT	CASSHYPGQGNTEAFF
-	-	TRBJ1-5	TRBV28	TGTGCCAGCTCCAGGGGTCAGCCCCAGCATTTT	CASSRGQPQHF
-	TRBD1	TRBJ2-5	TRBV4-3	TGCGCCAGCAGCCAAGGTGGGACCGGGACAGAAGAAGAGACCCAGTACTTC	CASSQGGTGTEEETQYF
-	-	TRBJ1-1	TRBV7-9	TGTGCCAGCAGCGCTAGTGGCGGGGGGAACACTGAAGCTTTCTTT	CASSASGGGNTEAFF
-	-	TRBJ2-5	TRBV4-1	TGCGCCAGCAGCCAAGAAAACTCAGAAGAGGCCCAGTACTTC	CASSQENSEEAQYF
-	TRBD1	TRBJ1-1	TRBV13	TGTGCCAGCAGCCCCGGACAGGGTTTATACACTGAAGCTTTCTTT	CASSPGQGLYTEAFF
-	-	TRBJ2-4	TRBV7-2	TGTGCCAGCAGCCCCCAGACAAGTTTAGCCAAAAACATTCAGTACTTC	CASSPQTSLAKNIQYF
-	TRBD1	TRBJ1-2	TRBV18	TGTGCCAGCTCACGTTCCGGGACAGGGGGTTTAGATTATGGCTACACCTTC	CASSRSGTGGLDYGYTF
-	TRBD1	TRBJ1-3	TRBV28	TGTGCCAGCAGGTCAGGGGGCTCTGGAAACACCATATATTTT	CASRSGGSGNTIYF
-	TRBD1	TRBJ1-2	TRBV4-1	TGCGCCAGCAGCCAAGTAATTGTGAGGGGGCAGGACTATGGCTACACCTTC	CASSQVIVRGQDYGYTF
-	TRBD2	TRBJ2-3	TRBV9	TGTGCCAGCAGCCCGACGTTAGCGGGGGCGGCAGATACGCAGTATTTT	CASSPTLAGAADTQYF
-	TRBD1	TRBJ1-2	TRBV6-5	TGTGCCAGCAGTTCAACTATGGACAGGGTCTATGGCTACACCTTC	CASSSTMDRVYGYTF
many	-	TRBJ2-1	TRBV5-4	TGTGCCAGCAGCTTTAGGGGACTCGGGAATGAGCAGTTCTTC	CASSFRGLGNEQFF
-	TRBD1	TRBJ1-2	TRBV30	TGTGCCTGGAGTCTCCGGACAGGGAACTATGGCTACACCTTC	CAWSLRTGNYGYTF
-	TRBD2	TRBJ2-5	TRBV7-8	TGTGCCAGCAGCTTAGCTTGGCGGGGGGAGGATTCCAAAGAGACCCAGTACTTC	CASSLAWRGEDSKETQYF
-	TRBD2	TRBJ2-2	TRBV7-2	TGTGCCAGCAACCCTCGGGGAGGGATCACCGGGGAGCTGTTTTTT	CASNPRGGITGELFF
-	TRBD1	TRBJ2-2	TRBV3-1/TRBV3-2	TGTGCCAGCAGCCAGGAAATTCTTTACGGGACAGGGGGCGAGGCCGGGGAGCTGTTTTTT	CASSQEILYGTGGEAGELFF
-	-	TRBJ2-3	TRBV5-4	TGTGCCAGCAGCTTGGGAGGGGGGGGAGATACGCAGTATTTT	CASSLGGGGDTQYF
-	-	TRBJ1-6	TRBV7-9	TGTGCCAGCAGCTTAGCCGGGACTACGAGTTCACCCCTCCACTTT	CASSLAGTTSSPLHF
-	TRBD1	TRBJ1-2	TRBV5-1	TGCGCCAGCAGCATACAGACAGGGCATGGCTACACCTTC	CASSIQTGHGYTF
-	TRBD2	TRBJ2-7	TRBV6-6	TGTGCCAGCAGTTATCCCTCTCCGGGAGGTATCATGGAGCAGTACTTC	CASSYPSPGGIMEQYF
-	-	TRBJ1-1	TRBV18	TGTGCCAGCTCACCCTTCGTGGGGGCGAACACTGAAGCTTTCTTT	CASSPFVGANTEAFF
once	TRBD2	TRBJ2-3	TRBV7-2	TGTGCCAGCAGCCTAGCCCGGACTAGCGGGGTCACAGATACGCAGTATTTT	CASSLARTSGVTDTQYF
-	-	TRBJ2-7	TRBV27	TGTGCCAGCAGTCCTACGGGATACGAGCAGTACTTC	CASSPTGYEQYF
few	TRBD2	TRBJ2-5	TRBV5-1	TGCGCCAGCACCTTGAGCGGGAGCAGGGGAGAGACCCAGTACTTC	CASTLSGSRGETQYF